A selection of T cell receptor beta chains follows, all from one sample in a study of shared clonotypes between healthy human individuals. The method was immunoSEQ multiplex PCR; TCRdb's version includes in-frame clones alone and lacks a portion of them. There are around 550,000 clones in the sample; 90% to 97% occur only once, and approximately 0.062% lies in the top ten. The sequencing input was naive CD4+ T cells sorted from blood. These receptors were obtained from a woman in her twenties or thirties in good health. CDR3s include the opening cysteine and the closing phenylalanine or tryptophan. The D gene is left open where the match is weak. Some rows mark clone size as missing; the rest say once, few, many or name a class of expanded clone.

j_gene | abundance | v_gene | d_gene | CDR3aa | CDR3nt
TRBJ1-5 | - | TRBV2 | - | CASNTRGGMNQPQHF | TGTGCCAGCAATACAAGGGGGGGGATGAATCAGCCCCAGCATTTT
TRBJ1-5 | - | TRBV5-8 | - | CASSPGSSVLQPQHF | TGTGCCAGCAGTCCGGGGTCTTCTGTTTTGCAGCCCCAGCATTTT
TRBJ2-7 | - | TRBV5-4 | - | CASKLPGQQEEQYF | TGTGCCAGCAAACTCCCGGGTCAACAGGAGGAGCAGTACTTC
TRBJ1-1 | - | TRBV28 | - | CASSFKTGLNTEAFF | TGTGCCAGCAGTTTCAAAACAGGTTTGAACACTGAAGCTTTCTTT
TRBJ1-2 | - | TRBV6-5 | TRBD1 | CASSTGTGYGYTF | TGTGCCAGCAGTACCGGGACAGGCTATGGCTACACCTTC
TRBJ2-3 | - | TRBV5-1 | - | CASSLAVLATDTQYF | TGCGCCAGCAGCTTGGCCGTATTAGCCACAGATACGCAGTATTTT
TRBJ1-5 | - | TRBV7-2 | TRBD1 | CASSLGPDRVSNQPQHF | TGTGCCAGCAGCTTAGGCCCAGACAGGGTTAGCAATCAGCCCCAGCATTTT
TRBJ2-1 | - | TRBV6-1 | - | CASSGGTRQFF | TGTGCCAGCAGTGGGGGTACAAGGCAGTTCTTC
TRBJ2-7 | once | TRBV5-1 | - | CASTPQGSYEQYF | TGCGCCAGTACGCCTCAGGGGAGCTACGAGCAGTACTTC
TRBJ2-7 | - | TRBV5-1 | - | CASSLPGSIYEQYF | TGCGCCAGCAGCTTACCCGGGAGTATCTACGAGCAGTACTTC
TRBJ2-1 | - | TRBV11-2 | - | CASSLGAVNNEQFF | TGTGCCAGCAGCTTAGGGGCAGTGAATAATGAGCAGTTCTTC
TRBJ1-5 | - | TRBV5-1 | - | CASSAGGGNQPQHF | TGCGCCAGCAGCGCGGGGGGAGGCAATCAGCCCCAGCATTTT
TRBJ2-2 | - | TRBV2 | TRBD2 | CASSPNSGINTGELFF | TGTGCCAGCAGCCCCAATAGCGGGATAAACACCGGGGAGCTGTTTTTT